This entry describes one TCR beta chain. Its specificity is not known. This may arise from a read error, as a much more abundant clone is one base away. Total RNA (approximately 450 ng) served as template for TCR beta cDNA synthesis primed by a constant-region primer. Generation of the TCR beta libraries relied on three nested multiplex PCR rounds using slightly modified ARM-PCR. PCR rounds one and two used TRBV1-TRBV30 forward primers with a C-beta reverse primer for around 11 cycles each. One entry per CDR3 protein results from TCRdb running MiXCR on the multiplex PCR reads. The sample lists 320,000 or so distinct CDR3 sequences, approximately 65% occurring once. CDR3 length equals 12 residues. Germline-derived CDR1 and CDR2 are SQVTM and ANQGSEA. These data originate in a study of tumor-infiltrating lymphocytes in primary liver carcinoma. About the study: Those enrolled were patients of both sexes, who were aged 30 to 69 years. These were node-negative, non-metastatic T1-T3 tumors of about 4.2 to 11 cm. Study findings and constraints: Each sample was bulk and unsorted; consequently, CD4+ and CD8+ repertoires were not compared.

RNA isolated from unsorted whole blood supplied the blood RNA, with germline DNA also extracted. No patient had received treatment, and all had chronic HBV infection. The sample comprised peripheral blood. The source of this sequence is a middle-aged man with primary liver carcinoma and hepatitis B virus infection. The J gene is TRBJ2-7, the V gene TRBV29-1; D ambiguous. The CDR3: CRVLSPLYEQYF. The CDR3 DNA reads as TGCAGGGTTCTGTCACCCCTGTACGAGCAGTACTTC.